This TCR beta chain was observed in a study of OX40 agonist ivuxolimab in advanced cancers. The CDR3 spans 13 residues. This table comes from immunoSEQ multiplex PCR, and its TCRdb copy is limited to in-frame clones, with some not included. The data contain over 75,000 clones, 75% to 95% of them seen just once; the ten biggest clones take up around 0.44%. Sequenced material: CD4+ or CD8+ T cells sorted from blood, taken in a trial of the OX40 agonist ivuxolimab. The TCR sequence derives from an adult with an advanced solid tumor such as melanoma, head and neck, liver or kidney cancer. This sequence joins TRBV21-1 and TRBJ2-1. TRBV21-1 is noted as a pseudogene. This CDR3 reads CASTKPPDNEQFF. CDR3 coding DNA: TGTGCCAGCACCAAGCCCCCCGACAATGAGCAGTTCTTC.